This T cell receptor beta chain was retrieved from a study of beta chain features in type 1 diabetes. Study-level findings and limits: Shorter TCRB CDR3s, moderately but significantly so, marked every one of the four CD4+ subsets in Type 1 diabetes patients. Insertions were fewer and deletions more numerous at VDJ junctions in type 1 diabetes patients.

This clone has more than one count but fewer than ten. Its antigen is currently unknown. Every participating donor gave one draw, a heparinised blood sample averaging about 120 mL. Cells sorted by CD45RO/CCR7/CD25/CD127/CD95/CD27 comprised CD4+ naive, central memory, regulatory and stem cell-like memory cells. Germline CDR1 reads MNHEY; CDR2 reads SMNVEV (reference sequence). The length of the CDR3 is 14 residues. With 3 bases clipped from V and 9 bases from J, the junction kept 10 bases outside the gene matches. The whole isolated RNA underwent reverse transcription, so sequencing captured expressed TCRB transcripts. Clones were sequenced by immunoSEQ multiplex PCR, and TCRdb holds only the in-frame ones, with some missing. The sample lists roughly 340,000 clones; 10% to 15% were seen once.

The material sequenced was naive CD4+ T cells from blood. The clonotype comes from a woman aged 18-35 years with type 1 diabetes. V and J are TRBV27 and TRBJ2-7; 8 positions agree with TRBD1. The CDR3 DNA reads TGTGCCAGCAGTTTGAGTCAGGGGGCTTCTGGGCAGTACTTC. Encoded protein: CASSLSQGASGQYF.